These 11 T cell receptor beta chains were all obtained from the same sample, sequenced in a study of blood T cell repertoires in COVID-19. Clones were sequenced by immunoSEQ multiplex PCR, and TCRdb holds only the in-frame ones, with some missing. This sample has some 100,000 clones, with approximately 88% found just once. Sequences were obtained from peripheral blood. These receptors all stem from a woman aged 55-70 years with acute or convalescent COVID-19.

This clone appeared a single time. The chain links TRBV5-1 to TRBJ2-1; 16 positions agree with TRBD2. Unmatched junction bases numbered 3, after V lost 3 bases and J lost 9 bases. The CDR3 contains 15 residues. Germline V CDR1 and CDR2: SGHRS, YFSETQ. CDR3 DNA: TGCGCCAGCAGCTGGGGGACTAGCGGGAGGGGTGAGCAGTTCTTC. Encoded protein: CASSWGTSGRGEQFF.

The V call is TRBV18, the J call TRBJ2-5; unclear D gene. Germline CDR1 is KGHSH and CDR2 is LQKENI. The V gene lost 2 bases and the J gene lost 5 bases, with 12 bases spanning the gap. CDR3 length: 14 amino acids. CDR3 amino acids: CASSPEALEETQYF. Here the CDR3 DNA reads TGTGCCAGCTCACCAGAAGCGCTAGAGGAGACCCAGTACTTC.

The table lists this clone with a few counts. The chain is built from TRBV7-3 and TRBJ2-7; TRBD1 matches at 7 bases. The CDR3 is made up of 13 amino acids. The J segment lost 3 bases and the V segment lost 5 bases, leaving 4 bases of the junction unmatched. Germline CDR1 SGHTA, CDR2 FQGTGA. The CDR3 DNA is TGTGCCAGCAGCCATAGACAGGGCTACGAGCAGTACTTC. As protein: CASSHRQGYEQYF.

This chain uses TRBV9 with TRBJ1-6, with 8 bases that match TRBD1. The CDR3 covers 14 residues. CDR1 is SGDLS, CDR2 YYNGEE, per germline. The trim removed 3 bases at V and 7 bases at J, leaving 3 bases unmatched. This chain's CDR3 is CASSGTGLNSPLHF. Here the CDR3 DNA reads TGTGCCAGCAGCGGGACAGGGCTGAATTCACCCCTCCACTTT.

This clone occurred once. The V call is TRBV5-4, the J call TRBJ1-1, with D possibly TRBD1 on 6 matching bases. Trimming shortened V by 0 bases and J by 0 bases, and 6 bases separated the two germline ends. Germline CDR1 SGHNT, CDR2 YYREEE (reference sequence). The CDR3 runs 14 residues. The DNA of the CDR3 is TGTGCCAGCAGCTTGGGACAGGTGAACACTGAAGCTTTCTTT. Translation: CASSLGQVNTEAFF.

V and J are TRBV2 and TRBJ2-1; 9 bases line up with TRBD2. V shed 4 bases and J 7 bases; nucleotides not matched to a gene: 8. CDR3 length: 15 residues. Germline V lookup: CDR1 SNHLY, CDR2 FYNNEI. The CDR3, as DNA: TGTGCCAGCAGTGGCGGGAGGGCCGAAGTTAATGAGCAGTTCTTC. As protein: CASSGGRAEVNEQFF.

The rearrangement uses TRBV3-1 (or the pseudogene TRBV3-2) and TRBJ1-1; the match to TRBD1 covers 8 bases. Germline CDR1 LGHDT, CDR2 YNNKEL (reference sequence). The CDR3 length is 13 residues. In DNA form, the CDR3 reads TGTGCAGCCGGTGGGACAGGAGGTAATAAAGCTTTCTTT. This gives the protein CAAGGTGGNKAFF.

The chain joins TRBV29-1 to TRBJ2-2; tentatively, D is TRBD1 (6 bases). Trimming removed 6 bases from V and 4 bases from J, with 12 bases in between. Germline V gene data show CDR1 as SQVTM and CDR2 as ANQGSEA. This CDR3 contains 13 residues. Here the CDR3 reads CSVRGQPTGELFF. The DNA for the CDR3 is TGCAGCGTCCGCGGACAGCCCACCGGGGAGCTGTTTTTT.

The chain has TRBV29-1 and TRBJ1-5, with D hard to call. With 4 bases removed from V and 1 base from J, the gap between germline ends came to 11 bases. Germline V gene lookup returns CDR1 SQVTM and CDR2 ANQGSEA. CDR3 length: 14 residues. The DNA of the CDR3 is TGCAGCGTTGGTTCGGGGTCGAGCAATCAGCCCCAGCATTTT. Translated: CSVGSGSSNQPQHF.

This rearrangement joins TRBV6-5 to TRBJ1-1, with D perhaps TRBD1 (5 bases). The CDR3 sequence is 14 residues long. Germline V CDR1 and CDR2: MNHEY, SVGAGI. Trimming left V 4 bases short and J 8 bases short, with 17 bases between. CDR3 nucleotide sequence: TGTGCCAGCAGTTTGCGACAGTCTGGTTCGGAAGCTTTCTTT. Translation gives CASSLRQSGSEAFF.

CDR3 loop: CASRAVNGNTEAFF. For the CDR3, the DNA is TGTGCCAGCAGGGCCGTGAATGGGAACACTGAAGCTTTCTTT. This chain links TRBV28 with TRBJ1-1, with D unclear. With 6 bases removed from V and 1 base from J, the gap between germline ends came to 12 bases. Germline V CDR1 and CDR2: MDHEN, SYDVKM. This CDR3 is 14 amino acids long.